This is a list of T cell receptor beta chains from one sample in a study of T cells in Graves' hyperthyroidism and ophthalmopathy. Each CDR3 protein gets one entry after TCRdb re-called the multiplex PCR reads with MiXCR. Among hundreds of thousands of distinct CDR3 sequences listed, 18% were seen once. The sequenced sample was blood. Receptor source: a woman between 50 and 59 years old with Graves' hyperthyroidism that later progressed to Graves' ophthalmopathy. The CDR3 runs from the conserved cysteine through the conserved F or W. The D gene is left open where the match is weak. Size is omitted from some rows. Given values are once, few, many or a class for expanded clones.

>.|TRBJ2-7|.|TRBV14
TGTGCCAGCAGCCAAGATTGGGGATCCTACGAGCAGTACTTC
CASSQDWGSYEQYF
>.|TRBJ1-6|.|TRBV6-1
TGTGCCAGCAGCACCGCCGGACGGAATTCACCCCTCCACTTT
CASSTAGRNSPLHF
>many|TRBJ2-2|TRBD1|TRBV5-1
TGCGCCAGCAGCTCCTTCTTACAGGGGTCCGGGGAGCTGTTTTTT
CASSSFLQGSGELFF
>many|TRBJ2-2|TRBD2|TRBV7-6
TGTGCCAGCAGCCTTACTAGCGGGCTAGACGGGGAGCTGTTTTTT
CASSLTSGLDGELFF
>many|TRBJ1-5|.|TRBV12-3/TRBV12-4
TGTGCCAGCAGTTTAGGTTACAGCGCTAGCTATAGCAATCAGCCCCAGCATTTT
CASSLGYSASYSNQPQHF
>few|TRBJ1-1|.|TRBV18
TGTGCCAGCTCTGACAGGTCTGCGGAAACAACTGAAGCTTTCTTT
CASSDRSAETTEAFF
>many|TRBJ2-5|.|TRBV5-4
TGTGCCAGCAGCCCCCTGCCGCGGAACTATGAGACCCAGTACTTC
CASSPLPRNYETQYF
>.|TRBJ2-7|.|TRBV27
TGTGCCAGCAGTTCCCCCCGGGACAAGGGGCCCTACGAGCAGTACTTC
CASSSPRDKGPYEQYF
>many|TRBJ1-5|.|TRBV30
TGTGCCTGGAATGGGGGCAATCAGCCCCAGCATTTT
CAWNGGNQPQHF
>many|TRBJ1-1|TRBD1|TRBV5-1
TGCGCCAGCAGCCCTGGAGCAGGGGGAGAGGTCACTGAAGCTTTCTTT
CASSPGAGGEVTEAFF
>many|TRBJ2-7|.|TRBV12-3/TRBV12-4
TGTGCCAGCAGTTTTCTTGACGAGCAGTACTTC
CASSFLDEQYF
>few|TRBJ2-5|.|TRBV7-9
TGTGCCAGCAGCTTTGTTCAGGTTGCAGAGACCCAGTACTTC
CASSFVQVAETQYF
>.|TRBJ1-2|.|TRBV20-1
TGCAGTGCTAGACCCGGGACCGAGAGTTTCTATGGCTACACCTTC
CSARPGTESFYGYTF
>few|TRBJ2-2|.|TRBV12-3/TRBV12-4
TGTGCCAGCAGTTTGGGGACCAGGGGCGGGGAGCTGTTTTTT
CASSLGTRGGELFF
>many|TRBJ2-3|.|TRBV6-2/TRBV6-3
TGTGCCAGCAGTCACTGGACGGATAGCACAGATACGCAGTATTTT
CASSHWTDSTDTQYF
>many|TRBJ1-1|.|TRBV18
TGTGCCAGCTCAGAGGGGGTCCCAACTCTGAACACTGAAGCTTTCTTT
CASSEGVPTLNTEAFF
>.|TRBJ1-2|TRBD1|TRBV2
TGTGCCAGCAGTTCCGGGACAGGGGGTCTCTATGGCTACACCTTC
CASSSGTGGLYGYTF
>.|TRBJ2-3|.|TRBV5-1
TGCGCCAGCAGCAAATCGGACAGCACAGATACGCAGTATTTT
CASSKSDSTDTQYF
>few|TRBJ2-7|.|TRBV24-1
TGTGCCACCAGTAGCGAGGGTTCCTACGAGCAGTACTTC
CATSSEGSYEQYF